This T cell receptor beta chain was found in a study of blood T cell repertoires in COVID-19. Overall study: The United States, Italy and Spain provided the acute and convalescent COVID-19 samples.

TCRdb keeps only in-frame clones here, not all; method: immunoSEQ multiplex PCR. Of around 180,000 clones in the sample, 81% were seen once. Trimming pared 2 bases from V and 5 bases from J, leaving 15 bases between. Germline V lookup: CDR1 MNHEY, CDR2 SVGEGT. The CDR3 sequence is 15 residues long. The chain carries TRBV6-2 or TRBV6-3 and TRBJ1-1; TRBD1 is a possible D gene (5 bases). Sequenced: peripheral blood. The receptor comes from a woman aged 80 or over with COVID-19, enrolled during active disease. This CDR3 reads CASSYGAGWRTEAFF. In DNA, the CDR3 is TGTGCCAGCAGTTACGGGGCAGGGTGGCGAACTGAAGCTTTCTTT.